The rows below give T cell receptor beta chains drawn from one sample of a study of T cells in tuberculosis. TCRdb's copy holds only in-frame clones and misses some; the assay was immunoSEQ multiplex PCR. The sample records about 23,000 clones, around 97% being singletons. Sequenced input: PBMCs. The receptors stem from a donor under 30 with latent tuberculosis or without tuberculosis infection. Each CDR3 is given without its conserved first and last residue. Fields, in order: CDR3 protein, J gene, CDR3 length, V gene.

cdr3_aa: ASSIGTGLSYEQY
j_call: TRBJ2-7
cdr3_length: 13
v_call: TRBV19

cdr3_aa: ASSSPYRDSTHEQY
j_call: TRBJ2-7
cdr3_length: 14
v_call: TRBV7-8

cdr3_aa: ASSAGQGGTYEQY
j_call: TRBJ2-7
cdr3_length: 13
v_call: TRBV10-1

cdr3_aa: ASSFQSREHHEQF
j_call: TRBJ2-1
cdr3_length: 13
v_call: TRBV11-3

cdr3_aa: ASRQGNTGELF
j_call: TRBJ2-2
cdr3_length: 11
v_call: TRBV6-5

cdr3_aa: ASSLSAGDLSSYNEQF
j_call: TRBJ2-1
cdr3_length: 16
v_call: TRBV7-9

cdr3_aa: ASSEGQGETDTQY
j_call: TRBJ2-3
cdr3_length: 13
v_call: TRBV6-4

cdr3_aa: ASSLGPGIVTEAF
j_call: TRBJ1-1
cdr3_length: 13
v_call: TRBV7-9

cdr3_aa: ASSWRTSGGNEQF
j_call: TRBJ2-1
cdr3_length: 13
v_call: TRBV10-2

cdr3_aa: ASGLGRTGDIQY
j_call: TRBJ2-4
cdr3_length: 12
v_call: TRBV12-5

cdr3_aa: ASSYHVGAPTGELF
j_call: TRBJ2-2
cdr3_length: 14
v_call: TRBV6-5

cdr3_aa: ASSLGPGGNYEQY
j_call: TRBJ2-7
cdr3_length: 13
v_call: TRBV11-2

cdr3_aa: SATGILTEAF
j_call: TRBJ1-1
cdr3_length: 10
v_call: TRBV29-1

cdr3_aa: ASSAGTSNEQF
j_call: TRBJ2-1
cdr3_length: 11
v_call: TRBV5-1

cdr3_aa: ASSRDRWDFAF
j_call: TRBJ1-1
cdr3_length: 11
v_call: TRBV6-5

cdr3_aa: ASSLTSGPYNEQF
j_call: TRBJ2-1
cdr3_length: 13
v_call: TRBV9

cdr3_aa: ASSSDRGYGYT
j_call: TRBJ1-2
cdr3_length: 11
v_call: TRBV27

cdr3_aa: ASGPGGGTGMNTEAF
j_call: TRBJ1-1
cdr3_length: 15
v_call: TRBV12-5

cdr3_aa: ASFPYLRSAGPNYGYT
j_call: TRBJ1-2
cdr3_length: 16
v_call: TRBV14